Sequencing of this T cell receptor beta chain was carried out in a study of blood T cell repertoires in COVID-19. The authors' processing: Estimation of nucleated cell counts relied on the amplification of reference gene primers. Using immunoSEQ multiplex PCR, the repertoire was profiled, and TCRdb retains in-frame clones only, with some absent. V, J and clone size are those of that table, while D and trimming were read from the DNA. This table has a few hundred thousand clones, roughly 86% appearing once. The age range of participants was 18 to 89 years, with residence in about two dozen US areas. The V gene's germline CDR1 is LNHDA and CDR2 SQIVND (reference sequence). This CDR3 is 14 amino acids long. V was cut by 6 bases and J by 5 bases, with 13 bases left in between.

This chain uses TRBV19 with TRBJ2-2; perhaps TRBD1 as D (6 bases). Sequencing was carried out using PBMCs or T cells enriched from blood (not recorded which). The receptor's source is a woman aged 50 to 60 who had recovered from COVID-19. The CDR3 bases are TGTGCCAGTAGACTAAGGGGGATAACCGGGGAGCTGTTTTTT. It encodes CASRLRGITGELFF.